These T cell receptor beta chains were read from a single sample in a study of T cell responses to AZD1222 COVID-19 vaccine. Sequencing used immunoSEQ multiplex PCR; TCRdb keeps in-frame clones, though not all of them. The data hold 150,000 to 180,000 clones, with roughly nine tenths observed a single time. This material consisted of peripheral blood, taken on day 0 of AZD1222 vaccination. Receptors were obtained from an adult in good health. CDR3s include the opening cysteine and the closing phenylalanine or tryptophan. The D gene is left open where the match is weak. Size tells how often a clone was seen (once, few, many) or the class of an expanded clone, and some rows leave it out.

v_gene: TRBV21-1; j_gene: TRBJ2-7; d_gene: NA; len: 16; abundance: NA; CDR3nt: TGTGCCAGCAGCAAAGTTCGGCCTAGCGGGAGGGACGAGCAGTACTTC; CDR3aa: CASSKVRPSGRDEQYF
v_gene: TRBV7-6; j_gene: TRBJ1-5; d_gene: NA; len: 15; abundance: NA; CDR3nt: TGTGCCAGCAGCCCGACGGGACTTAGCAATCAGCCCCAGCATTTT; CDR3aa: CASSPTGLSNQPQHF
v_gene: TRBV29-1; j_gene: TRBJ2-7; d_gene: NA; len: 14; abundance: few; CDR3nt: TGCAGCGTAGAAAGCGGTCCCAGCTCCTACGAGCAGTACTTC; CDR3aa: CSVESGPSSYEQYF
v_gene: TRBV6-5; j_gene: TRBJ2-3; d_gene: NA; len: 12; abundance: once; CDR3nt: TGTGCCAGCAGCCTATCCACAGATACGCAGTATTTT; CDR3aa: CASSLSTDTQYF
v_gene: TRBV2; j_gene: TRBJ1-4; d_gene: NA; len: 13; abundance: NA; CDR3nt: TGTGCCGACCGTCTTGCAACTAATGAAAAACTGTTTTTT; CDR3aa: CADRLATNEKLFF
v_gene: TRBV27; j_gene: TRBJ1-2; d_gene: TRBD1; len: 15; abundance: NA; CDR3nt: TGTGCCAGCAGTAGCCGGGACAGGGGGCCCTATGGCTACACCTTC; CDR3aa: CASSSRDRGPYGYTF
v_gene: TRBV7-9; j_gene: TRBJ1-3; d_gene: NA; len: 17; abundance: NA; CDR3nt: TGTGCCAGCAGCTTAGACGGACGCCCTTCCTCTGGAAACACCATATATTTT; CDR3aa: CASSLDGRPSSGNTIYF
v_gene: TRBV19; j_gene: TRBJ1-6; d_gene: NA; len: 14; abundance: NA; CDR3nt: TGTGCCAGTAGTATCCGCCCCCCCGTTTCACCCCTCCACTTT; CDR3aa: CASSIRPPVSPLHF
v_gene: TRBV11-3; j_gene: TRBJ1-1; d_gene: TRBD1; len: 16; abundance: NA; CDR3nt: TGTGCCAGCAGCTTAGAAGGTGTGGGACAGGGTTTTGAAGCTTTCTTT; CDR3aa: CASSLEGVGQGFEAFF
v_gene: TRBV5-1; j_gene: TRBJ2-2; d_gene: NA; len: 14; abundance: NA; CDR3nt: TGCGCCAGCAGTTCGACAGGGAACACCGGGGAGCTGTTTTTT; CDR3aa: CASSSTGNTGELFF
v_gene: TRBV19; j_gene: TRBJ1-2; d_gene: NA; len: 15; abundance: NA; CDR3nt: TGTGCCAGTGGTGCGAGGGGAAGGATTAACTATGGCTACACCTTC; CDR3aa: CASGARGRINYGYTF
v_gene: TRBV10-3; j_gene: TRBJ1-2; d_gene: TRBD1; len: 11; abundance: NA; CDR3nt: TGTGCCAGGACTCAGGGGGATGGCTACACCTTC; CDR3aa: CARTQGDGYTF
v_gene: TRBV9; j_gene: TRBJ2-3; d_gene: TRBD1; len: 18; abundance: NA; CDR3nt: TGTGCCAGCAGCGTAAGTGGACAGACAGGGGTCTATTCAGATACGCAGTATTTT; CDR3aa: CASSVSGQTGVYSDTQYF
v_gene: TRBV5-1; j_gene: TRBJ1-2; d_gene: TRBD1; len: 14; abundance: NA; CDR3nt: TGCGCCAGCAGCTGGACTACCGGGACAGGGGGCTACACCTTC; CDR3aa: CASSWTTGTGGYTF
v_gene: TRBV7-3; j_gene: TRBJ2-5; d_gene: NA; len: 14; abundance: NA; CDR3nt: TGTGCCAGCAGCTTGGTGGGGCCTGGAGAGACCCAGTACTTC; CDR3aa: CASSLVGPGETQYF